Listed below are T cell receptor beta chains from one sample, sequenced in a study of blood T cell repertoires in COVID-19. This table comes from immunoSEQ multiplex PCR, and its TCRdb copy is limited to in-frame clones, with some not included. This repertoire shows 50,000 to 65,000 clones, about 90% found once; its top ten account for 14%. The sample taken for sequencing was peripheral blood. The receptors derive from a human donor in a cohort sampled during active COVID-19. Both conserved end residues are part of each CDR3. The D gene is left open where the match is weak. Not every row has a clone size; where given, it reads once, few, many or a size class.

TRBD1,TRBJ1-3,TRBV28,.,CASRLGQAGGTIYF,TGTGCCAGCAGACTAGGACAGGCCGGTGGCACCATATATTTT
TRBD2,TRBJ2-3,TRBV7-2,.,CASSRGGLSTDTQYF,TGTGCCAGCAGCCGGGGAGGGCTTAGCACAGATACGCAGTATTTT
.,TRBJ2-7,TRBV29-1,.,CSVGFGQRLGDEQYF,TGCAGCGTTGGATTCGGACAAAGGTTAGGGGACGAGCAGTACTTC
.,TRBJ2-7,TRBV28,.,CASSLFAYSYEQYF,TGTGCCAGCAGTTTATTCGCCTATTCCTACGAGCAGTACTTC
.,TRBJ1-1,TRBV27,.,CASSYEGLNTEAFF,TGTGCCAGCAGTTACGAGGGCCTGAACACTGAAGCTTTCTTT
.,TRBJ1-5,TRBV4-1,once,CASSQDGGIGNQPQHF,TGCGCCAGCAGCCAAGACGGAGGGATCGGCAATCAGCCCCAGCATTTT
TRBD2,TRBJ2-3,TRBV28,.,CASRLGRGSSDTQYF,TGTGCCAGCCGCCTGGGGCGCGGGAGTTCAGATACGCAGTATTTT
TRBD2,TRBJ2-5,TRBV5-1,.,CASSNTSGAGTQYF,TGCGCCAGCAGCAATACTAGCGGGGCGGGGACCCAGTACTTC
TRBD1,TRBJ1-2,TRBV12-5,.,CASGKTGNPNYGYTF,TGTGCTAGTGGAAAGACAGGGAACCCTAACTATGGCTACACCTTC
.,TRBJ2-6,TRBV28,.,CASGKGGTGANVLTF,TGTGCCAGCGGAAAAGGGGGAACTGGGGCCAACGTCCTGACTTTC
TRBD1,TRBJ1-4,TRBV5-1,.,CASSLWGDRANEKLFF,TGCGCCAGCAGCTTGTGGGGGGACAGGGCTAATGAAAAACTGTTTTTT
.,TRBJ1-4,TRBV9,.,CASSVDATATNEKLFF,TGTGCCAGCAGCGTAGATGCCACTGCAACTAATGAAAAACTGTTTTTT
TRBD2,TRBJ2-1,TRBV7-9,.,CASSSSWGGRDEQFF,TGTGCCAGCAGCTCCAGCTGGGGCGGGAGGGATGAGCAGTTCTTC
TRBD1,TRBJ2-7,TRBV28,few,CASRSAWTGNYEQYF,TGTGCCAGCCGTTCGGCCTGGACAGGGAACTACGAGCAGTACTTC
TRBD1,TRBJ1-1,TRBV6-5,.,CASSYQTGTEAFF,TGTGCCAGCAGTTACCAGACAGGGACTGAAGCTTTCTTT
TRBD1,TRBJ2-7,TRBV20-1,few,CSASTGATYEQYF,TGCAGTGCGAGTACAGGGGCCACCTACGAGCAGTACTTC
.,TRBJ2-2,TRBV5-1,.,CASSLAQRATNTGELFF,TGCGCCAGCAGCTTGGCCCAGCGGGCAACGAACACCGGGGAGCTGTTTTTT
.,TRBJ2-5,TRBV19,.,CASSYGGGETQYF,TGTGCCAGTAGTTATGGGGGCGGAGAGACCCAGTACTTC
.,TRBJ2-1,TRBV5-1,.,CASSLDREPQFF,TGCGCCAGCAGCTTGGACAGGGAGCCCCAGTTCTTC
.,TRBJ1-2,TRBV9,.,CASQGTNYGYTF,TGTGCCAGCCAGGGCACCAACTATGGCTACACCTTC
TRBD2,TRBJ2-3,TRBV25-1,.,CASRRSGGSSDTQYF,TGTGCCAGCAGGAGGTCGGGGGGTTCCTCAGATACGCAGTATTTT
TRBD2,TRBJ2-1,TRBV9,.,CASSVSRLAGGPGDEQFF,TGTGCCAGCAGCGTTTCGAGACTAGCGGGAGGCCCGGGAGATGAGCAGTTCTTC
TRBD1,TRBJ2-7,TRBV2,.,CASSVPQGAHEQYF,TGTGCCAGCAGTGTCCCACAGGGGGCGCACGAGCAGTACTTC
.,TRBJ2-2,TRBV7-8,.,CASNLAFNTGELFF,TGTGCCAGCAATCTAGCGTTTAACACCGGGGAGCTGTTTTTT
TRBD1,TRBJ1-6,TRBV27,.,CASSLSAAGGGRRTLHF,TGTGCCAGCAGTTTATCTGCTGCGGGAGGGGGCCGGAGGACCCTCCACTTT
.,TRBJ1-1,TRBV12-5,.,CASGPRGNSEAFF,TGTGCTAGTGGTCCCAGGGGTAACTCTGAAGCTTTCTTT
TRBD1,TRBJ2-2,TRBV7-3,.,CASSLDRENTGELFF,TGTGCCAGCAGCCTCGACAGGGAGAACACCGGGGAGCTGTTTTTT
TRBD1,TRBJ1-6,TRBV19,once,CASSPAGTGNSPLHF,TGTGCCAGTAGTCCCGCAGGGACAGGGAATTCACCCCTCCACTTT
.,TRBJ2-7,TRBV5-1,.,CASRITGEAEQYF,TGCGCCAGCCGCATCACAGGGGAGGCCGAGCAGTACTTC
.,TRBJ1-3,TRBV5-4,.,CASSTPRSVSAGNTIYF,TGTGCCAGCAGCACACCGAGAAGTGTCAGCGCTGGAAACACCATATATTTT
.,TRBJ2-1,TRBV28,.,CASSQGVREQFF,TGTGCCAGCAGCCAAGGGGTGCGGGAGCAGTTCTTC
.,TRBJ2-1,TRBV18,.,CASSPKREEQFF,TGTGCCAGCTCACCAAAGCGAGAGGAGCAGTTCTTC
.,TRBJ2-2,TRBV19,.,CASNIQSLNTGELFF,TGTGCCAGTAATATACAGTCCCTGAACACCGGGGAGCTGTTTTTT
TRBD2,TRBJ2-7,TRBV27,.,CASSLSASGTSYEQYF,TGTGCCAGCAGTTTGTCGGCTAGCGGGACCTCCTACGAGCAGTACTTC
TRBD1,TRBJ1-6,TRBV6-5,.,CASSSDRGLSPLHF,TGTGCCAGCAGCTCCGACAGGGGCTTGTCACCCCTCCACTTT
.,TRBJ2-5,TRBV21-1,.,CASSHKWGSGRYQETQYF,TGTGCCAGCAGTCATAAGTGGGGTAGCGGGAGGTACCAAGAGACCCAGTACTTC
.,TRBJ2-7,TRBV7-9,.,CASSLQGSEQYF,TGTGCCAGCAGCTTACAGGGGTCCGAGCAGTACTTC
.,TRBJ2-3,TRBV7-3,.,CASSFQAGLLTDTQYF,TGTGCCAGCAGCTTCCAGGCGGGATTGTTGACAGATACGCAGTATTTT
TRBD2,TRBJ2-1,TRBV29-1,few,CSVVHSGRGYEQFF,TGCAGCGTTGTCCATAGCGGGAGAGGCTATGAGCAGTTCTTC
.,TRBJ1-5,TRBV10-2,.,CASTGGISNQPQHF,TGCGCCAGCACGGGGGGGATCAGCAATCAGCCCCAGCATTTT
TRBD1,TRBJ2-7,TRBV5-1,.,CASSPPGQGYEQYF,TGCGCCAGCAGCCCCCCGGGACAGGGCTACGAGCAGTACTTC
TRBD1,TRBJ2-7,TRBV12-5,medium-sized,CASGAHPGQAYEQYF,TGTGCTAGTGGGGCACACCCGGGACAGGCCTACGAGCAGTACTTC
TRBD1,TRBJ2-7,TRBV2,.,CASSFRDRGYEQYF,TGTGCCAGCAGCTTCCGAGACAGGGGTTACGAGCAGTACTTC
TRBD2,TRBJ2-1,TRBV28,once,CASKPASGRTIGEQFF,TGTGCCAGCAAACCGGCTAGCGGGAGGACTATTGGTGAGCAGTTCTTC
.,TRBJ2-3,TRBV20-1,.,CSASLGARLSTDTQYF,TGCAGTGCTAGTTTGGGGGCTCGCTTAAGCACAGATACGCAGTATTTT
TRBD1,TRBJ1-5,TRBV24-1,.,CATSGTGILQPQHF,TGTGCCACCAGTGGGACAGGGATTCTTCAGCCCCAGCATTTT
.,TRBJ2-7,TRBV6-6,.,CASSYLMDTYEQYF,TGTGCCAGCAGTTACCTTATGGACACCTACGAGCAGTACTTC
.,TRBJ1-2,TRBV19,few,CASHPKYDYGYTF,TGTGCCAGTCATCCTAAATATGACTATGGCTACACCTTC
TRBD1,TRBJ2-3,TRBV29-1,.,CSVGQGAGVDGDTQYF,TGCAGCGTCGGACAGGGGGCGGGAGTGGACGGAGATACGCAGTATTTT
TRBD1,TRBJ1-2,TRBV18,.,CASSQNRDRDGYTF,TGTGCCAGCTCTCAAAACCGGGACAGAGATGGCTACACCTTC
TRBD1,TRBJ2-7,TRBV6-6,.,CASSRSPGQGSEQYF,TGTGCCAGCAGCCGATCCCCGGGACAGGGTAGCGAGCAGTACTTC
TRBD2,TRBJ2-1,TRBV5-1,.,CASSSPGLAGYNEQFF,TGCGCCAGCAGCTCCCCGGGACTAGCGGGTTACAATGAGCAGTTCTTC
.,TRBJ2-2,TRBV5-1,.,CASRSDMSGELFF,TGCGCCAGCAGGTCGGACATGTCCGGGGAGCTGTTTTTT
.,TRBJ1-2,TRBV28,.,CASRLTDPGGGYTF,TGTGCCAGCAGGCTAACCGATCCGGGGGGGGGCTACACCTTC
TRBD1,TRBJ2-2,TRBV7-3,.,CASSYHRVGTGNTGELFF,TGTGCCAGCAGCTATCACCGCGTTGGGACAGGGAACACCGGGGAGCTGTTTTTT
.,TRBJ1-4,TRBV5-4,.,CASSLGRGGTNEKLFF,TGTGCCAGCAGCTTAGGAAGGGGAGGAACTAATGAAAAACTGTTTTTT
.,TRBJ2-7,TRBV27,.,CVLGGSKYEQYF,TGTGTCCTGGGGGGTTCGAAGTACGAGCAGTACTTC
.,TRBJ1-3,TRBV3-1/TRBV3-2,.,CASTRGGYGNTIYF,TGTGCCAGCACCCGCGGGGGTTATGGAAACACCATATATTTT
.,TRBJ2-7,TRBV7-9,.,CASTPGFVDEQYF,TGTGCCAGCACACCCGGGTTCGTCGACGAGCAGTACTTC
TRBD2,TRBJ2-3,TRBV9,.,CASSTGTRNTDTQYF,TGTGCCAGCAGCACCGGGACTAGAAACACAGATACGCAGTATTTT